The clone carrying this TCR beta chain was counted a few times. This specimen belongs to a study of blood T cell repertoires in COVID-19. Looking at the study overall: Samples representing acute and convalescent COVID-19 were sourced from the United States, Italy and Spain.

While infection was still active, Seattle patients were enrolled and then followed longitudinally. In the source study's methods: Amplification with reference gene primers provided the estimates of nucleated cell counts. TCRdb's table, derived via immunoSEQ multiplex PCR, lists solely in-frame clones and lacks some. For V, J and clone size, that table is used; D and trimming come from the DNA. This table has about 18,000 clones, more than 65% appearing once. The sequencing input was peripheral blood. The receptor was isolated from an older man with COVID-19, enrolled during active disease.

CDR3 protein: CASSPRGGVGNSPLHF. CDR3 sequence (DNA): TGTGCCAGCAGCCCCCGGGGGGGGGTTGGTAATTCACCCCTCCACTTT. This rearrangement joins TRBV3-1 (or the pseudogene TRBV3-2) to TRBJ1-6, with a tentative D call TRBD1 (5 bases). CDR3 length equals 16 residues. With 4 bases removed from V and 6 bases from J, the gap between germline ends came to 16 bases. Per the germline V gene, CDR1 is LGHDT and CDR2 is YNNKEL (reference sequence).